The present TCR beta chain was sequenced within a study of shared clonotypes between healthy human individuals (dated by TCRdb to about 2020). Background on the whole study: The cohort included three men and two women between 18 and 49 years of age. Per donor, leukapheresis produced somewhere between about 0.9 and 9 billion PBMCs. For each donor, three plates each were used for CD4 naive and CD4 memory, two plates were used for CD8 naive, and one plate was used for CD8 memory. To increase sequencing depth and limit assay-specific biases, different laboratories used diverse techniques to prepare libraries and sequence TCR repertoires. The study deeply sequenced blood TCR repertoires of five healthy adults to estimate repertoire size and the extent of clonotype sharing between individuals.

As encoded in the germline V gene, CDR1 is SGDLS while CDR2 is YYNGEE. The germline V end is reduced by 2 bases and the J end by 4 bases; junction bases left unmatched: 9. Inclusive of the bounding cysteine and phenylalanine, the CDR3 is 16 residues long. Only the CDR3 part of the read is kept: 48 bases, read in frame from the first base. Using the deep immunoSEQ assay, TCR CDR3 regions were amplified from genomic DNA by multiplex PCR. For each cell subset, the extracted genomic DNA was distributed evenly across all wells of several immunoSEQ 96-well plates, and each plate served as one replicate. For sorted subsets, each replicate PCR was loaded with about 200 ng genomic DNA, equivalent to about 33,000 T cell genomes. Purified libraries were quantified with a Qubit 3.0 fluorometer, sized on a Bioanalyzer 2100, and re-quantified with the KAPA Library Quantification kit. A separate single-read 150-cycle Illumina NextSeq 550 flow cell was used to sequence each immunoSEQ 96-well plate. For the original study's pipeline: The immunoSEQ output contained only junctional sequences without quality scores, so filtering could not match that applied to full-length reads. Sequences were annotated with PyIR, a Python wrapper for IgBLAST v1.9, and V/J genes and CDR3 were assigned using IMGT germline references. Reads were removed for weak V/J assignments (E-value above 1e-6), missing CDR3, stop codons, out-of-frame junctions, or ambiguous translated residues. V3J clonotypes were defined by identical inferred V gene, J gene, and CDR3 amino acid sequence. The percentage overlap between two repertoires was calculated by dividing the number of shared unique clonotypes by the size of the smaller repertoire. RTK rarefaction, the Chao1 estimator, and Recon v2.1 estimates of unobserved clonotypes were used to assess repertoire richness. Generation probabilities for all TCRbeta clonotypes obtained by the gDNA method from several donors were computed using OLGA. The clones in this table, taken by TCRdb from immuneACCESS, are in-frame only. Not every clone is retained; where verified, under half of the shortfall comes from an unresolved V gene, and the cause of the rest is unknown. V, J and clone size reflect that table, while D and trimming were determined from the DNA. The sample data list millions of clones, and 85% to 95% of these were observed just once. The ten most abundant clones make up 0.39% of the sample.

Worth noting for this clone: Its antigen specificity is not known. No much larger clone is present one base from it, and per-base qualities are unavailable.

The donors were healthy, HIV-negative adults with no recently reported acute infections or vaccinations. Only Caucasian adults living in Nashville, Tennessee, USA were represented among the donors. CD4+ T cells were enriched by magnetic negative selection, after which naive cells were positively selected on CD45RA and the negative fraction was taken as the memory subset. Blood was obtained by leukapheresis, after which PBMCs were separated by Ficoll-Histopaque density gradient centrifugation and cryopreserved in liquid nitrogen vapor phase. Analytical flow cytometry was used to check the purity and quantity of each magnetically sorted T cell population. From each sorted fraction, genomic DNA was isolated and quantified by UV absorbance on a Nanodrop 2000c. Overall study outcomes, separate from this receptor: Because the study included a small number of donors, the genetic and exposure-history diversity represented was limited. Estimated clonotype richness was generally larger for naive than for memory subsets. Sampling was restricted to blood, and TCR repertoires in tissue are likely to differ from TCR repertoires in blood. Clonotypes shared by all four sorted-subset donors showed higher generation probabilities than non-shared clonotypes. Incomplete sequencing was indicated by rarefaction of sorted-subset datasets, despite the large sequencing depth. Pairwise subsampling indicated that sequencing depth was expected to affect the degree of clonotype sharing among donors. Roughly 5.2% of naive CD4, around 3.6% of naive CD8, roughly 2.4% of memory CD4, and over 0.35% of memory CD8 clonotypes were shared across a few donors.

The sequencing input was naive CD4+ T cells from PBMCs. Sample cell subset or site, as interpreted from the label and publication: CD45RA+ positively selected. The chain uses TRBV9 and TRBJ2-7; TRBD2 lines up with 10 middle nucleotides. This receptor was taken from a man aged 18-30 years in good health. Some clones in this sample may be carry-over from other donors' samples. The sequence in DNA is TGTGCCAGCAGCGTGGGGCTAGCGGGAGAACTTTACGAGCAGTACTTC. Translated, it reads CASSVGLAGELYEQYF.